This T cell receptor (beta chain) is from a study of cytomegalovirus exposure and HLA in healthy donors. General study findings and limits: A later analysis by the authors found several of the most significant clusters apparently linked to common viral pathogens. According to the study, about 180 TCR beta chains were cytomegalovirus-associated.

The V gene's germline CDR1 is MDHEN and CDR2 SYDVKM. V lost 4 bases, J lost 4 bases, and 3 bases stayed unmatched. The CDR3 extends over 14 amino acids. PCR was performed using 60 Vbeta and 13 Jbeta primers. Only in-frame clones appear in the TCRdb table, and some are missing; sequencing was by immunoSEQ multiplex PCR. The repertoire consists of approximately 130,000 clones, with around 78% occurring once and the leading ten covering approximately 6.5%. Note on this clone: Its antigen is unidentified.

The sample taken for sequencing was PBMCs. The clonotype was recovered from a woman aged 35 to 49 in good health and CMV-seronegative. The chain carries TRBV28 and TRBJ1-2, with 10 bases aligning to TRBD1. CDR3 region: CASSSGQGTYGYTF. In DNA, the CDR3 is TGTGCCAGCAGTTCGGGACAGGGGACCTATGGCTACACCTTC.